The 11 T cell receptor beta chains listed next were all sequenced from one sample in a study of blood T cell repertoires in COVID-19. Using immunoSEQ multiplex PCR, the repertoire was profiled, and TCRdb retains in-frame clones only, with some absent. This sample has around 250,000 clones, with 85% found just once. The source material was peripheral blood. The origin of the receptors is a man aged 50 or older with active or convalescent COVID-19.

V gene TRBV5-4 combines with J gene TRBJ1-1; D uncertain. This CDR3 is 15 amino acids long. Trimming stripped 4 bases from V and 0 bases from J, with 13 bases between. Germline loops: CDR1 SGHNT, CDR2 YYREEE (reference sequence). The CDR3 nucleotides are TGTGCCAGCAGCCCCCCCAGAAGTATGAACACTGAAGCTTTCTTT. Translating it yields CASSPPRSMNTEAFF. Filled out from reference TRBV5-4 and TRBJ1-1, the complete variable domain reads ETGVTQSPTHLIKTRGQQVTLRCSSQSGHNTVSWYQQALGQGPQFIFQYYREEENGRGNFPPRFSGLQFPNYSSELNVNALELDDSALYLCASSPPRSMNTEAFFGQGTRLTVV.

J is TRBJ1-3 and V is TRBV7-2; maybe TRBD1 (5 bases). This CDR3 comprises 17 residues. Trimming took 3 bases from V and 0 from J, leaving 15 bases between them. Per the germline V gene, CDR1 is SGHTA and CDR2 is FQGNSA. CDR3 in DNA: TGTGCCAGCAGCTTGGGGAGGGGCCCAAGCTCTGGAAACACCATATATTTT. Protein: CASSLGRGPSSGNTIYF.

This chain joins TRBV3-1 (or the pseudogene TRBV3-2) and TRBJ2-1; 10 nucleotides agree with TRBD2. Trimming removed 6 bases from V and 0 bases from J; junction bases left unmatched: 5. Germline lookup yields CDR1 LGHDT and CDR2 YNNKEL (reference sequence). The CDR3 extends over 16 amino acids. CDR3 sequence (DNA): TGTGCCAGCAGTCAATTAGCGGGGGGCTCCTACAATGAGCAGTTCTTC. This gives the protein CASSQLAGGSYNEQFF.

This sequence joins TRBV13 and TRBJ2-1, with TRBD2 identical over 8 bases. J was trimmed by 8 bases and V by 5 bases; bases with no gene match: 8. Germline V gene sequence: CDR1 PRHDT, CDR2 FYEKMQ (reference sequence). The CDR3 runs to 14 residues. The CDR3: CASSEPGGVYEQFF. CDR3 nucleotides: TGTGCCAGCAGCGAGCCGGGAGGGGTATATGAGCAGTTCTTC.

The rearrangement joins TRBV10-3 to TRBJ1-1; 8 nucleotides line up with TRBD1. CDR1 ENHRY and CDR2 SYGVKD come from the germline V gene. The trim removed 7 bases at V and 4 bases at J, leaving 8 bases unmatched. CDR3 length: 14 amino acids. The CDR3 sequence: CAITSTGQGTEAFF. DNA of the CDR3: TGTGCCATCACTTCAACAGGACAGGGCACTGAAGCTTTCTTT.

This chain joins TRBV7-8 and TRBJ1-2, with TRBD1 matching 7 bases. CDR3 size: 16 residues. CDR1 is SGHVS and CDR2 is FQNEAQ in the germline V gene. Trimming at V came to 1 base and at J to 8 bases, leaving 13 bases not matched to a gene. In nucleotides, the CDR3 is TGTGCCAGCAGCTTAGAGGGACCAGGGGGGTCGTACGGCTACACCTTC. Its protein is CASSLEGPGGSYGYTF.

The CDR3 region has the DNA TGTGCCAGCAGGAGTGGGGAGAGTAGGGATACGCAGTATTTT. Protein: CASRSGESRDTQYF. The chain joins TRBV6-5 to TRBJ2-3, with D perhaps matching TRBD2 (5 bases). The ends were cut back, 6 bases at V and 6 bases at J, with 16 bases in the middle. The CDR3 sequence is 14 residues long. Germline-derived CDR1 and CDR2 are MNHEY and SVGAGI.

The chain links TRBV2 to TRBJ1-6; 8 bases line up with TRBD1. J gave up 9 bases and V 10 bases, and 11 bases lay outside the gene matches. Germline V gene lookup returns CDR1 SNHLY and CDR2 FYNNEI. The CDR3 runs to 14 residues. CDR3 sequence: CATSEGQGSSPLHF. The DNA for the CDR3 is TGTGCCACCTCGGAAGGACAGGGTAGTTCACCCCTCCACTTT.

The V gene is TRBV5-1, the J gene TRBJ2-1, with 7 bases fitting TRBD1. The CDR3 is 15 amino acids. The germline V gene has CDR1 SGHRS and CDR2 YFSETQ. V was clipped by 2 bases and J by 4 bases; unmatched bases: 6. The CDR3 region is CASSLGQVLYNEQFF. The CDR3 nucleotides read TGCGCCAGCAGCTTAGGACAGGTGCTTTACAATGAGCAGTTCTTC. The full variable domain, completed using reference TRBV5-1 and TRBJ2-1, is KAGVTQTPRYLIKTRGQQVTLSCSPISGHRSVSWYQQTPGQGLQFLFEYFSETQRNKGNFPGRFSGRQFSNSRSEMNVSTLELGDSALYLCASSLGQVLYNEQFFGPGTRLTVL.

This clone was observed a single time. The CDR3 DNA reads TGTGCCAGCTCACCGCGGCTCGGACTAGGAGGGGTTACGCAGTATTTT. Amino acid sequence: CASSPRLGLGGVTQYF. This chain joins TRBV18 and TRBJ2-3; 7 nucleotides agree with TRBD2. With 3 bases clipped from V and 8 bases from J, the junction kept 14 bases outside the gene matches. This CDR3 is built from 16 residues. Per the germline V gene, CDR1 is KGHSH and CDR2 is LQKENI.

The CDR3 coding sequence is TGTGCCAGCAGACTGACAGGGACCTCCGAGCAGTACTTC. Protein sequence: CASRLTGTSEQYF. The chain joins TRBV6-5 to TRBJ2-7, with 7 bases identical to TRBD1. With V trimmed by 6 bases and J by 6 bases, 8 bases remained unmatched. Germline CDR1 and CDR2: MNHEY and SVGAGI. The CDR3 consists of 13 residues.